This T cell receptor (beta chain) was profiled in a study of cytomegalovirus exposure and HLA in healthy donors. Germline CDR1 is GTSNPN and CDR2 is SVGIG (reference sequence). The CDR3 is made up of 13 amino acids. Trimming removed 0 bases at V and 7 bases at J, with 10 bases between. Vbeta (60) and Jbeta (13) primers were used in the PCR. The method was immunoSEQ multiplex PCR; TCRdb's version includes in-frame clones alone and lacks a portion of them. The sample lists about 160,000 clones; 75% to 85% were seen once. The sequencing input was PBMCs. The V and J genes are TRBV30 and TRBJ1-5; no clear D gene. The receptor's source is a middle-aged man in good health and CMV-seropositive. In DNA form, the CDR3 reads TGTGCCTGGAGTGTAGCGGGTAACCAGCCCCAGCATTTT. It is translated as CAWSVAGNQPQHF.